The 23 T cell receptor beta chains presented below share a single source sample, sequenced in a study of blood T cell repertoires in COVID-19. Generated by immunoSEQ multiplex PCR, the TCRdb table keeps only in-frame clones and is missing some. The sample holds about 240,000 clones, about four fifths seen once. The material sequenced was peripheral blood. Every receptor here comes from an elderly woman with acute or convalescent COVID-19.

V is TRBV10-1 and J is TRBJ2-5; D possibly corresponds to TRBD1 (6 bases). The CDR3 loop spans 14 amino acids. Trimming took off 3 bases at V and 4 bases at J, with 12 bases between the two ends. CDR1 is WNHNN, CDR2 SYGVQD, per germline (reference sequence). The CDR3 loop is CASSDGGPRETQYF. The DNA of the CDR3 is TGCGCCAGCAGTGATGGGGGCCCACGAGAGACCCAGTACTTC.

This clone appeared once. V and J are TRBV19 and TRBJ2-1, with 8 bases lining up with TRBD2. This CDR3 comprises 13 residues. The germline gives CDR1 LNHDA, CDR2 SQIVND (reference sequence). Unmatched junction bases numbered 3, after V lost 3 bases and J lost 8 bases. This CDR3 reads CASSMGLGDEQFF. The DNA for the CDR3 is TGTGCCAGTAGTATGGGACTAGGCGATGAGCAGTTCTTC.

The chain carries TRBV15 and TRBJ1-5, with 7 bases lining up with TRBD1. CDR1 and CDR2 (germline): LNHNV, YYDKDF (reference sequence). This CDR3 comprises 15 residues. Unmatched junction bases numbered 8, after V lost 2 bases and J lost 7 bases. CDR3 sequence reads: CATSRFTGAGQPQHF. DNA of the CDR3: TGTGCCACCAGCAGATTTACAGGGGCGGGGCAGCCCCAGCATTTT.

The chain carries TRBV2 and TRBJ1-1, with D uncertain. CDR1 and CDR2 (germline): SNHLY, FYNNEI. This CDR3 is 13 amino acids long. Trimming removed 5 bases at V and 1 base at J, with 8 bases between. The CDR3 is CASSLGRNTEAFF. The CDR3 DNA reads as TGTGCCAGCAGTTTGGGCCGGAACACTGAAGCTTTCTTT.

The V gene is TRBV7-2, the J gene TRBJ1-1, with 7 bases fitting TRBD1. Per the germline V gene, CDR1 is SGHTA and CDR2 is FQGNSA. This CDR3 is built from 13 residues. The junction had 6 bases not matched to a gene; V was cut back by 5 bases and J by 6 bases. The CDR3 is CASSLITGAEAFF. Here the CDR3 DNA reads TGTGCCAGCAGCCTCATTACAGGGGCTGAAGCTTTCTTT.

This sequence joins TRBV18 and TRBJ1-4, with a weak D call TRBD1 (5 bases). Trimming took 4 bases from V and 6 from J, leaving 12 bases between them. The CDR3 is 14 amino acids. Germline V gene lookup returns CDR1 KGHSH and CDR2 LQKENI. Here the CDR3 DNA reads TGTGCCAGCTCACGCGGGACTATATATGAAAAACTGTTTTTT. It codes for CASSRGTIYEKLFF. The full variable domain, completed using reference TRBV18 and TRBJ1-4, is NAGVMQNPRHLVRRRGQEARLRCSPMKGHSHVYWYRQLPEEGLKFMVYLQKENIIDESGMPKERFSAEFPKEGPSILRIQQVVRGDSAAYFCASSRGTIYEKLFFGSGTQLSVL.

The chain recombines TRBV6-1 with TRBJ2-3, with 10 bases matching TRBD2. Germline V gene data show CDR1 as MNHNS and CDR2 as SASEGT. The CDR3 length is 15 residues. V gave up 8 bases and J gave up 5 bases; unmatched junction bases: 10. The DNA for the CDR3 is TGTGCCAGCCGAGAAGCGGGGGGGCCGCGAGATACGCAGTATTTT. It specifies CASREAGGPRDTQYF.

The rearrangement joins TRBV7-8 to TRBJ2-2; D is possibly TRBD1 (6 bases). The CDR3 covers 17 residues. The germline V gene encodes CDR1 SGHVS and CDR2 FQNEAQ. The V gene lost 3 bases and the J gene lost 0 bases, with 14 bases spanning the gap. This CDR3 is CASSFAPRGPNTGELFF. In DNA form, the CDR3 reads TGTGCCAGCAGCTTCGCCCCCAGGGGCCCGAACACCGGGGAGCTGTTTTTT.

The chain links TRBV2 to TRBJ1-1; 7 bases are shared with TRBD1. V was pared by 8 bases and J by 1 base, with 7 bases of the junction left unmatched. Germline V gene sequence: CDR1 SNHLY, CDR2 FYNNEI. This CDR3 comprises 14 residues. The CDR3 spells CASRRGITNTEAFF. In DNA, the CDR3 is TGTGCCAGCCGCAGGGGGATTACGAACACTGAAGCTTTCTTT.

V gene TRBV29-1 combines with J gene TRBJ1-2; tentative D call: TRBD1 (6 bases). The CDR3 is 14 residues long. V was cut by 6 bases and J by 0 bases, with 14 bases left in between. CDR1 and CDR2 (germline): SQVTM, ANQGSEA. CDR3 bases: TGCAGCGTCCCGGCGGACAGCACTAACTATGGCTACACCTTC. Translation: CSVPADSTNYGYTF.

The CDR3 loop reads CASSMSGNTEAFF. In DNA, the CDR3 is TGTGCCAGTAGTATGAGCGGGAACACTGAAGCTTTCTTT. This chain links TRBV19 with TRBJ1-1; no clear D gene. V was clipped by 3 bases and J by 1 base, with 6 bases between them. The germline V gene has CDR1 LNHDA and CDR2 SQIVND (reference sequence). This CDR3 has 13 amino acids.

This chain links TRBV6-6 with TRBJ1-2; the match to TRBD1 covers 10 bases. The CDR3 length is 14 residues. CDR1 MNHNY and CDR2 SVGAGI come from the germline V gene (reference sequence). J gave up 6 bases and V 5 bases, and 6 bases lay outside the gene matches. CDR3 sequence: CASSQTGGEDGYTF. CDR3 nucleotide sequence: TGTGCCAGCAGTCAGACAGGGGGCGAGGATGGCTACACCTTC.

This sequence joins TRBV5-4 and TRBJ2-5; tentatively, D is TRBD2 (5 bases). The CDR3 runs to 16 residues. The germline CDR1 and CDR2 sequences are SGHNT and YYREEE (reference sequence). Trimming cost V 0 bases and J 7 bases, with 19 bases left between them. The DNA for the CDR3 is TGTGCCAGCAGCTTGGGGTCAGTTAGCGCTGATGTGACCCAGTACTTC. It translates to CASSLGSVSADVTQYF.

V is TRBV10-3 and J is TRBJ2-7; D remains ambiguous. The CDR3 is 14 residues long. Trimming took 6 bases from V and 5 from J, leaving 17 bases between them. Germline V gene lookup returns CDR1 ENHRY and CDR2 SYGVKD. The CDR3: CAISPTKGVDEQYF. The DNA of the CDR3 is TGTGCCATCAGCCCAACCAAAGGAGTCGACGAGCAGTACTTC.

Concerning this clone itself: Other DNA sequences within the sample encode an identical CDR3. V usage is TRBV3-1 (or the pseudogene TRBV3-2) and J usage is TRBJ2-7; 8 nucleotides line up with TRBD2. The germline V gene has CDR1 LGHDT and CDR2 YNNKEL (reference sequence). This CDR3 has 14 amino acids. With 4 bases clipped from V and 2 bases from J, the junction kept 4 bases outside the gene matches. CDR3 DNA sequence: TGTGCCAGCAGCCGGGGCGGGGGGACCTACGAGCAGTACTTC. Protein: CASSRGGGTYEQYF.

The chain links TRBV20-1 to TRBJ2-5, with unresolved D. Trimming removed 3 bases at V and 5 bases at J, with 13 bases between. Germline lookup yields CDR1 DFQATT and CDR2 SNEGSKA (reference sequence). The CDR3 extends over 13 amino acids. The CDR3 spells CSASLRVSETQYF. CDR3 nucleotide sequence: TGCAGTGCTAGTCTCCGAGTCTCGGAGACCCAGTACTTC.

The chain joins TRBV2 to TRBJ2-2; TRBD1 is a possible D gene (5 bases). The V end was cut by 4 bases, the J end by 1 base, with 13 bases between. The CDR3 has 16 amino acids. Looked up from germline, CDR1 is SNHLY and CDR2 is FYNNEI. CDR3 sequence: CASSAREIRNTGELFF. CDR3 sequence (DNA): TGTGCCAGCAGTGCCAGGGAAATTAGGAACACCGGGGAGCTGTTTTTT.

The chain is built from TRBV5-6 and TRBJ2-7, with 10 bases lining up with TRBD1. The germline gives CDR1 SGHDT, CDR2 YYEEEE. V dropped 0 bases and J dropped 3; count of bases not matched to a gene: 3. The CDR3 is made up of 15 amino acids. The CDR3 sequence is CASSLGGTGVYEQYF. DNA of the CDR3: TGTGCCAGCAGCTTGGGTGGGACAGGGGTCTACGAGCAGTACTTC.

V and J are TRBV20-1 and TRBJ1-3, with no clear D. Germline-derived CDR1 and CDR2 are DFQATT and SNEGSKA (reference sequence). The CDR3 sequence is 13 residues long. Between the trimmed V and J ends, which lost 3 bases and 0 bases, there was a span of 6 bases. The CDR3 loop is CSASGSSGNTIYF. In DNA form, the CDR3 reads TGCAGTGCTAGTGGGAGCTCTGGAAACACCATATATTTT.

The chain employs TRBV25-1 and TRBJ1-5; possible D gene TRBD1, 5 bases. V was cut by 2 bases and J by 4 bases, with 12 bases left in between. Germline CDR1 MGHDK, CDR2 SYGVNS. This CDR3 is 15 amino acids long. CDR3 DNA: TGTGCCAGCAGTGAAGGGGCATCTGGGAATCAGCCCCAGCATTTT. Amino acids: CASSEGASGNQPQHF.

The chain couples TRBV6-2 or TRBV6-3 to TRBJ2-7; perhaps TRBD2 as D (5 bases). The CDR3 has 21 amino acids. V lost 2 bases and J 0 bases, leaving 29 bases between the germline ends. Germline V gene sequence: CDR1 MNHEY, CDR2 SVGEGT. CDR3 residues: CASSYPPGIFPGQTASYEQYF. DNA of the CDR3: TGTGCCAGCAGTTACCCCCCGGGAATTTTCCCCGGGCAAACTGCCTCCTACGAGCAGTACTTC.

This clone was counted between two and nine times. The CDR3 DNA sequence: TGTGCCAGCAGTGATCGTACGCAGTATTTT. Encoded protein: CASSDRTQYF. The chain has TRBV2 and TRBJ2-3, with no clear D. The CDR3 contains 10 residues. Germline V lookup: CDR1 SNHLY, CDR2 FYNNEI. V was shortened by 3 bases and J by 8 bases, with 3 bases between the two germline ends.

This clone was counted only a few times. The rearrangement uses TRBV12-3 or TRBV12-4 and TRBJ1-1; the match to TRBD1 covers 8 bases. CDR3 length: 12 amino acids. V was clipped by 5 bases and J by 8 bases; unmatched bases: 4. DNA for the CDR3: TGTGCCAGCAGTCAGGGGGCTCGGGAAGCTTTCTTT. Its protein is CASSQGAREAFF.